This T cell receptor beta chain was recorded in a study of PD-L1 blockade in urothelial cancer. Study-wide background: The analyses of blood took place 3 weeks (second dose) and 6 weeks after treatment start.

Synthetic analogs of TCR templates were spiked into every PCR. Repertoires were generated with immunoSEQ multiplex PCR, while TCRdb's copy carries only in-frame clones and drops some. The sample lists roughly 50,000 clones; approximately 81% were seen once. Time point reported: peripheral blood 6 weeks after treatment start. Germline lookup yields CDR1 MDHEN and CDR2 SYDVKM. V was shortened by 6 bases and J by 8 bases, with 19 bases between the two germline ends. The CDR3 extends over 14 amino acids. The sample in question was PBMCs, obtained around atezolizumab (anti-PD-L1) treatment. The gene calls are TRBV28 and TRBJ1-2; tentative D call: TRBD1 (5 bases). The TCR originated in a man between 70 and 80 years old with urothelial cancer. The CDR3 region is CASSLPGGGEGYTF. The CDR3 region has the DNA TGTGCCAGCAGCCTGCCCGGGGGAGGGGAGGGCTACACCTTC.